The TCR beta chain described here comes from a study of long-term antiretroviral therapy in people with HIV. Study observations and caveats: Controls showed broader CDR3 length ranges than did the HIV repertoires.

The run of the v3.0 immunoSEQ assay was at survey level. The data were produced by immunoSEQ multiplex PCR, yet TCRdb's version contains in-frame clones alone and is incomplete. The data show tens of thousands of clones, 70% to 90% seen once. The V gene's germline CDR1 is MGHRA and CDR2 YSYEKL. The CDR3 is made up of 16 amino acids. The ends were cut back, 1 base at V and 2 bases at J, with 12 bases in the middle. Worth noting for this clone: Its antigen is undetermined.

Samples held about 0.9-10 million cryopreserved PBMC, and DNA extraction followed. The receptor was derived from a woman aged 45-65 years with HIV. The J gene is TRBJ2-4, the V gene TRBV4-1; tentatively, D is TRBD2 (5 bases). The source material was unsorted PBMCs, sampled 2.6 years after starting antiretroviral therapy. CDR3 bases: TGCGCCAGCAGCCAAGCGGGGAGTAACTCCAAAAACATTCAGTACTTC. This sequence encodes CASSQAGSNSKNIQYF.